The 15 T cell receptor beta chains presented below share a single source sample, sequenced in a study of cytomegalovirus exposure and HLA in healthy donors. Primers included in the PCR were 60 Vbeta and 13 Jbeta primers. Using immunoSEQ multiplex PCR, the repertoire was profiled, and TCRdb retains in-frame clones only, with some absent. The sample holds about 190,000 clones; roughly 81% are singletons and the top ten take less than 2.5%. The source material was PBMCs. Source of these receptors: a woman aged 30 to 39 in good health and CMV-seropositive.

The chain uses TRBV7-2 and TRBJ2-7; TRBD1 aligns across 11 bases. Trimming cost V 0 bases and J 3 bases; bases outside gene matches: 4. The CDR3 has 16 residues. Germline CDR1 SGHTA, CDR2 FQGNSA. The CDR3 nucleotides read TGTGCCAGCAGCTTAGCGCTCGGGACAGGGGGCTACGAGCAGTACTTC. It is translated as CASSLALGTGGYEQYF.

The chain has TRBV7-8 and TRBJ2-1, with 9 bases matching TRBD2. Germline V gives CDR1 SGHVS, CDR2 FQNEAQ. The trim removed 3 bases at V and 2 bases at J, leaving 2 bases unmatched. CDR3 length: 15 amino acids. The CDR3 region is CASSFRLAAYNEQFF. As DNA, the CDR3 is TGTGCCAGCAGCTTCAGACTAGCGGCCTACAATGAGCAGTTCTTC.

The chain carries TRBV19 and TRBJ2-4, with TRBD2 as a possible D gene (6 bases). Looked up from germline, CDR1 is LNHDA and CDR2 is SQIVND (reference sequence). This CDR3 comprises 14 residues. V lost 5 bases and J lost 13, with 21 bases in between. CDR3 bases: TGTGCCAGTAGTTCCGACCACCTGGAGGGCACACAGTACTTC. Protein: CASSSDHLEGTQYF. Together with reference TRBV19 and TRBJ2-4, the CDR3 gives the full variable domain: DGGITQSPKYLFRKEGQNVTLSCEQNLNHDAMYWYRQDPGQGLRLIYYSQIVNDFQKGDIAEGYSVSREKKESFPLTVTSAQKNPTAFYLCASSSDHLEGTQYFGAGTRLSVL.

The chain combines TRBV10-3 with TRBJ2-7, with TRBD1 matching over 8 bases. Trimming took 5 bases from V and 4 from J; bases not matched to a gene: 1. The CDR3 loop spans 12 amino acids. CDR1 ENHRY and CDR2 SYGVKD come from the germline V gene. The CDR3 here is CAISRQGYEQYF. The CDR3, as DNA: TGTGCCATCAGTCGACAGGGGTACGAGCAGTACTTC.

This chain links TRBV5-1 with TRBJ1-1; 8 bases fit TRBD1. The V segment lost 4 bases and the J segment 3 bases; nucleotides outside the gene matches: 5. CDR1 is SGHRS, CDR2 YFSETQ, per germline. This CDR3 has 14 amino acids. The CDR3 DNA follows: TGCGCCAGCAGCCGACAGGGGAGGGACACTGAAGCTTTCTTT. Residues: CASSRQGRDTEAFF.

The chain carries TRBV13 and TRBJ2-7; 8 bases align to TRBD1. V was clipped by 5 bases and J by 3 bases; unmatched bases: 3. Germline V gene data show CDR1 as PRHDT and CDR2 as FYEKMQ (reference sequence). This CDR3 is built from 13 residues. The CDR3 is CASSLGQDYEQYF. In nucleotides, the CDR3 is TGTGCCAGCAGCCTGGGACAGGACTACGAGCAGTACTTC.

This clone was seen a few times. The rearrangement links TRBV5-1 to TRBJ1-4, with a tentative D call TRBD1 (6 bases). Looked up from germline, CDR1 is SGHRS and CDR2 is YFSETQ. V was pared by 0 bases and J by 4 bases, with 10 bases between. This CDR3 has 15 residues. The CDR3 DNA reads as TGCGCCAGCAGCTTGGGGCAGGGGTATAATGAAAAACTGTTTTTT. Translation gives CASSLGQGYNEKLFF.

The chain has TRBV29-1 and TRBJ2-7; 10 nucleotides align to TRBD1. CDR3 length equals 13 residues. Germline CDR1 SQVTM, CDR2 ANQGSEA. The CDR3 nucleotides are TGCAGTGCAGGGGGACAGGGGTCCTACGAGCAGTACTTC. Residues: CSAGGQGSYEQYF.

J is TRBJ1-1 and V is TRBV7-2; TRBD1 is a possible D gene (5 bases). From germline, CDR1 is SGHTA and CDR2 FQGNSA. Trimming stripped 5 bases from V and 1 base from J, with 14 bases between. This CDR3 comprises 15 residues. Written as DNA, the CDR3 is TGTGCCAGCAGCCCAGGCGGCAGGGAGAACACTGAAGCTTTCTTT. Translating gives CASSPGGRENTEAFF.

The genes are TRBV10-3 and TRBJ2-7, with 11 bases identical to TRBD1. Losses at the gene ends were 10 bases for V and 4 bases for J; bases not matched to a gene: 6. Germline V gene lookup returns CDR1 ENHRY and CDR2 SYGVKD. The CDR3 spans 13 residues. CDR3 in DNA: TGTGCCACGACCGGACAGGGGGCTTACGAGCAGTACTTC. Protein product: CATTGQGAYEQYF.

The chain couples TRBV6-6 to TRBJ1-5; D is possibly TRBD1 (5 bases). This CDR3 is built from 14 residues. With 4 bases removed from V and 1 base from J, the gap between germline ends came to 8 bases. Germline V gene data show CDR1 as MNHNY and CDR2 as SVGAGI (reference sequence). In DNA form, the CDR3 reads TGTGCCAGCAGTTCCCGACAGAGCAATCAGCCCCAGCATTTT. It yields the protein CASSSRQSNQPQHF.

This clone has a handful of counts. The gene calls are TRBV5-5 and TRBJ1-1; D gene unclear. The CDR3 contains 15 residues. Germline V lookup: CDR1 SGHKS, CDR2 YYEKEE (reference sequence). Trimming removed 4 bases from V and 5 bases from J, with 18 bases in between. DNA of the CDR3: TGTGCCAGCAGCGCGGGCCGTTTGTCGGGGACTGAAGCTTTCTTT. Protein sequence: CASSAGRLSGTEAFF.

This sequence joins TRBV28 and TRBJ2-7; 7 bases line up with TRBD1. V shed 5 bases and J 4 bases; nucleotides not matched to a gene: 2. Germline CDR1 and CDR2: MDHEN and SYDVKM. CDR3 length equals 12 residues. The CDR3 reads CASSNRGYEQYF. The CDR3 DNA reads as TGTGCCAGCAGTAACAGGGGTTACGAGCAGTACTTC.

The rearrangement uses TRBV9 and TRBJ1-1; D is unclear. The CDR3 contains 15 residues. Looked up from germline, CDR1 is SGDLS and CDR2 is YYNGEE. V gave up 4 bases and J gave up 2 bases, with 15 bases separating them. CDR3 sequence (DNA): TGTGCCAGCAGCCCCAACCGGGTCCTTAACACTGAAGCTTTCTTT. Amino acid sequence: CASSPNRVLNTEAFF.

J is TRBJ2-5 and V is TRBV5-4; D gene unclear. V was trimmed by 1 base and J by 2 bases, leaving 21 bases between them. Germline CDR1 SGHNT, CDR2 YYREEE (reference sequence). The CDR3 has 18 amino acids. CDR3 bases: TGTGCCAGCAGCTTGTTGACGATCGGTGACGTCGGGCAAGAGACCCAGTACTTC. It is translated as CASSLLTIGDVGQETQYF. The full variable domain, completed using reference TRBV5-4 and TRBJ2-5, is ETGVTQSPTHLIKTRGQQVTLRCSSQSGHNTVSWYQQALGQGPQFIFQYYREEENGRGNFPPRFSGLQFPNYSSELNVNALELDDSALYLCASSLLTIGDVGQETQYFGPGTRLLVL.